The 26 T cell receptor beta chains given below trace back to one sample, sequenced in a study of T cell clones after liver transplantation. Produced via immunoSEQ multiplex PCR; TCRdb's table is partial and in-frame only. The sample lists tens of thousands of clones, approximately 87% occurring once. The sequencing used CD4+ T cells from blood, collected at the 22-month timepoint. These receptors were collected from a human patient who received a liver transplant. Some T cells may possibly be graft donor cells.

The CDR3 DNA sequence: TGCGCCAGCAGCTTAGCTCGACAGGGTAGCACAGATACGCAGTATTTT. Translation: CASSLARQGSTDTQYF. This chain joins TRBV5-1 and TRBJ2-3, with 7 bases identical to TRBD1. Germline CDR1 SGHRS, CDR2 YFSETQ. This CDR3 has 16 amino acids. The V and J ends lost 2 bases and 0 bases, in that order; junction bases with no gene match: 6.

V usage is TRBV28 and J usage is TRBJ1-1, with a possible D match to TRBD1 (5 bases). CDR1 is MDHEN and CDR2 is SYDVKM in the germline V gene. The CDR3 is made up of 13 amino acids. Trimming stripped 8 bases from V and 1 base from J, with 11 bases between. CDR3 sequence: CASLKTGNTEAFF. Here the CDR3 DNA reads TGTGCCAGCCTAAAAACAGGGAACACTGAAGCTTTCTTT.

The rearrangement uses TRBV9 and TRBJ2-5, with D perhaps being TRBD1 or TRBD2 (5 bases each). The CDR3 consists of 15 residues. Germline-derived CDR1 and CDR2 are SGDLS and YYNGEE. V lost 4 bases and J 5 bases, leaving 18 bases between the germline ends. The CDR3 sequence is CASSIGLEGSETQYF. In DNA, the CDR3 is TGTGCCAGCAGCATTGGACTTGAGGGGTCGGAGACCCAGTACTTC.

The chain combines TRBV5-1 with TRBJ2-3; D call uncertain. The CDR3 is 16 amino acids. Germline V CDR1 and CDR2: SGHRS, YFSETQ. V lost 3 bases, J lost 6 bases, and 20 bases lay in between. CDR3 in amino acids: CASSSFLVAQGDTQYF. DNA for the CDR3: TGCGCCAGCAGCTCCTTCCTCGTGGCACAAGGTGATACGCAGTATTTT.

This clone was counted a single time. The chain has TRBV5-1 and TRBJ1-1; no clear D. Germline loops: CDR1 SGHRS, CDR2 YFSETQ. Trimming took 2 bases from V and 9 from J, leaving 23 bases between them. CDR3 length: 16 amino acids. DNA for the CDR3: TGCGCCAGCAGCTTAGTGAACCCGGGCCCTACTCACCAAGCTTTCTTT. Amino acid sequence: CASSLVNPGPTHQAFF. Full variable domain (rest looked up from reference TRBV5-1 and TRBJ1-1): KAGVTQTPRYLIKTRGQQVTLSCSPISGHRSVSWYQQTPGQGLQFLFEYFSETQRNKGNFPGRFSGRQFSNSRSEMNVSTLELGDSALYLCASSLVNPGPTHQAFFGQGTRLTVV.

J is TRBJ1-4 and V is TRBV4-3, with TRBD1 matching 7 bases. This CDR3 contains 16 residues. V dropped 2 bases and J dropped 8; count of bases not matched to a gene: 11. Germline values: CDR1 LGHNA, CDR2 YSLEER. The CDR3 here is CASSQFVGQRREKLFF. DNA of the CDR3: TGCGCCAGCAGCCAATTCGTGGGACAGAGGCGGGAAAAACTGTTTTTT.

Remarks on this clone: The junction departs from germline at one end; a sequencing error may be responsible. The V and J genes are TRBV12-5 and TRBJ1-3, with unresolved D. Germline V gene data show CDR1 as LGHNT and CDR2 as FRNRAP. The CDR3 totals 21 residues. The CDR3 spells CASGLVPIRVVRYESGNTVYF. CDR3 DNA sequence: TGTGCTAGTGGTTTGGTTCCTATACGGGTGGTCCGTTACGAGTCTGGAAACACCGTATATTTT.

Only a few counts were recorded for this clone. V usage is TRBV5-5 and J usage is TRBJ1-3; the D is unclear. V lost 0 bases to trimming and J lost 0 bases, with 13 bases between them. The germline V gene encodes CDR1 SGHKS and CDR2 YYEKEE (reference sequence). This CDR3 is built from 17 residues. The CDR3 sequence is CASSLEGFKTSGNTIYF. CDR3 in DNA: TGTGCCAGCAGCTTGGAAGGTTTCAAGACCTCTGGAAACACCATATATTTT.

This clone has just one count. The V gene is TRBV7-9, the J gene TRBJ1-5; D is ambiguous. This CDR3 has 12 amino acids. The germline V and J ends were trimmed by 4 bases and 7 bases, with 8 bases remaining between them. Germline V gene data show CDR1 as SEHNR and CDR2 as FQNEAQ (reference sequence). The CDR3 is CASSSGRQPQHF. Written as DNA, the CDR3 is TGTGCCAGCAGCTCAGGACGGCAGCCCCAGCATTTT.

The genes are TRBV15 and TRBJ2-4, with D tentatively TRBD1 (5 bases). This CDR3 spans 19 amino acids. Germline-derived CDR1 and CDR2 are LNHNV and YYDKDF (reference sequence). V was clipped by 0 bases and J by 0 bases, with 18 bases between them. CDR3 in DNA: TGTGCCACCAGCAGAGATCACAGACAGTTCGTACTAGCCAAAAACATTCAGTACTTC. Protein product: CATSRDHRQFVLAKNIQYF.

The chain carries TRBV19 and TRBJ1-5; no firm D call. Looked up from germline, CDR1 is LNHDA and CDR2 is SQIVND (reference sequence). V was clipped by 5 bases and J by 7 bases, with 12 bases between them. This CDR3 is built from 13 residues. The CDR3 loop reads CASSGVEVQPQHF. CDR3 coding DNA: TGTGCCAGTAGTGGCGTTGAGGTCCAGCCCCAGCATTTT.

The gene calls are TRBV7-2 and TRBJ2-1, with TRBD2 as a possible D gene (5 bases). CDR1 and CDR2 (germline): SGHTA, FQGNSA. Trimming stripped 0 bases from V and 5 bases from J, with 5 bases between. This CDR3 region has 13 residues. CDR3 in amino acids: CASSLAGNNEQFF. CDR3 sequence (DNA): TGTGCCAGCAGCTTAGCCGGGAACAATGAGCAGTTCTTC.

This chain joins TRBV5-1 and TRBJ1-3, with TRBD1 matching over 9 bases. Trimming at V came to 7 bases and at J to 0 bases, leaving 8 bases not matched to a gene. The length of the CDR3 is 16 residues. From germline, CDR1 is SGHRS and CDR2 YFSETQ. The chain's CDR3 is CASADRGESSGNTIYF. CDR3 DNA sequence: TGCGCCAGCGCCGACAGGGGGGAGAGCTCTGGAAACACCATATATTTT.

The V gene is TRBV5-1, the J gene TRBJ1-4; D may be TRBD1 (5 bases). This CDR3 contains 14 residues. The germline V gene has CDR1 SGHRS and CDR2 YFSETQ. The V end was cut by 2 bases, the J end by 3 bases, with 8 bases between. For the CDR3, the DNA is TGCGCCAGCAGCTTTGGAGGGGCTAATGAAAAACTGTTTTTT. Translated, it gives CASSFGGANEKLFF.

V is TRBV7-9 and J is TRBJ1-1; no reliable D call. Trimming shortened V by 2 bases and J by 3 bases, and 7 bases separated the two germline ends. The CDR3 is 13 residues long. Germline CDR1 and CDR2: SEHNR and FQNEAQ (reference sequence). This CDR3 reads CASSLQRDTEAFF. CDR3 in DNA: TGTGCCAGCAGCTTACAGAGGGACACTGAAGCTTTCTTT.

The chain links TRBV6-5 to TRBJ1-2; D gene unclear. Trimming pared 5 bases from V and 8 bases from J, leaving 9 bases between. From germline, CDR1 is MNHEY and CDR2 SVGAGI. This CDR3 has 11 amino acids. CDR3 residues: CASSIRDGYTF. Written as DNA, the CDR3 is TGTGCCAGCAGTATTAGAGACGGCTACACCTTC.

The chain links TRBV18 to TRBJ1-5, with D perhaps TRBD1 (6 bases). The CDR3 is made up of 14 amino acids. CDR1 KGHSH and CDR2 LQKENI come from the germline V gene. The V end lost 6 bases, the J end lost 6 bases, and 15 bases lay between the germline ends. CDR3 in amino acids: CASSPRGETQPQHF. The CDR3 DNA follows: TGTGCCAGCTCTCCCAGGGGTGAGACTCAGCCCCAGCATTTT.

In this sample, this clone turned up once. The J gene is TRBJ2-2, the V gene TRBV6-5, with no clear D. The CDR3 sequence is 14 residues long. Germline V gene sequence: CDR1 MNHEY, CDR2 SVGAGI. V lost 2 bases and J lost 5, with 9 bases in between. DNA of the CDR3: TGTGCCAGCAGTTACGCCACTGAGACCGGGGAGCTGTTTTTT. Translation gives CASSYATETGELFF.

This sequence joins TRBV9 and TRBJ2-5, with 7 bases that match TRBD2. Trimming removed 2 bases from V and 0 bases from J; junction bases left unmatched: 7. Germline V gene lookup returns CDR1 SGDLS and CDR2 YYNGEE. CDR3 length: 16 amino acids. CDR3 nucleotides: TGTGCCAGCAGCGTGGACCCCGGGGGGTACCAAGAGACCCAGTACTTC. It codes for CASSVDPGGYQETQYF.

The gene calls are TRBV7-3 and TRBJ2-5; the match to TRBD2 covers 7 bases. From germline, CDR1 is SGHTA and CDR2 FQGTGA. J was trimmed by 2 bases and V by 2 bases; bases with no gene match: 5. This CDR3 region has 15 residues. The CDR3 sequence: CASSLGRGPQETQYF. CDR3 in DNA: TGTGCCAGCAGCTTAGGGAGGGGCCCTCAAGAGACCCAGTACTTC.

As DNA, the CDR3 is TGTGCCAGCAGTGAAGCGTGGAATGAGCAGTTCTTC. Protein sequence: CASSEAWNEQFF. The rearrangement links TRBV6-1 to TRBJ2-1; D is ambiguous. V was trimmed by 0 bases and J by 7 bases, leaving 4 bases between them. The CDR3 totals 12 residues. Germline V gene lookup returns CDR1 MNHNS and CDR2 SASEGT.

The rearrangement joins TRBV5-1 to TRBJ2-1, with D perhaps matching TRBD1 (6 bases). CDR1 SGHRS and CDR2 YFSETQ come from the germline V gene. The CDR3 has 14 residues. With 7 bases removed from V and 4 bases from J, the gap between germline ends came to 15 bases. CDR3 sequence reads: CASVRDMVYNEQFF. CDR3 DNA sequence: TGCGCCAGCGTCCGGGACATGGTTTACAATGAGCAGTTCTTC.

About this clone: One end of the junction does not line up with germline, which may come from a read error. V is TRBV6-5 and J is TRBJ2-1, with D perhaps given as TRBD1 or TRBD2 (5 bases each). The germline V gene encodes CDR1 MNHEY and CDR2 SVGAGI. The length of the CDR3 is 14 residues. CDR3 coding DNA: TGTGCCAGCAGTTACTCGAGTTGGGGGAGTGAGAAGTTCTTC. Protein sequence: CASSYSSWGSEKFF.

The chain joins TRBV14 to TRBJ2-7, with 8 nucleotides matching TRBD1. CDR1 and CDR2 (germline): SGHDN, FVKESK. Trimming removed 3 bases from V and 5 bases from J; junction bases left unmatched: 9. The length of the CDR3 is 15 residues. The DNA for the CDR3 is TGTGCCAGCAGCCATCAGAACAGGGGGTATGACGAGCAGTACTTC. Translation: CASSHQNRGYDEQYF.

The DNA for the CDR3 is TGTGCCAGCAGCTCTCTCAGGGGTCGGGGAAACACCATATATTTT. Residues: CASSSLRGRGNTIYF. The V call is TRBV11-2, the J call TRBJ1-3, with D possibly matching TRBD1 (6 bases). The CDR3 sequence is 15 residues long. Trimming shortened V by 4 bases and J by 4 bases, and 14 bases separated the two germline ends. Germline V lookup: CDR1 SGHAT, CDR2 FQNNGV.

The gene calls are TRBV6-6 and TRBJ2-2; D is unresolved. Germline CDR1 is MNHNY and CDR2 is SVGAGI (reference sequence). The V end was cut by 6 bases, the J end by 6 bases, with 14 bases between. The CDR3 is 14 amino acids. The CDR3 region is CASRLDQFAGELFF. The CDR3 coding sequence is TGTGCCAGCAGATTAGATCAGTTCGCCGGGGAGCTGTTTTTT.